One sample yielded the 15 T cell receptor beta chains listed below, sequenced in a study of blood T cell repertoires in COVID-19. Sequencing was performed with immunoSEQ multiplex PCR; in TCRdb, only in-frame clones are kept and a portion is missing. The data contain approximately 230,000 clones, about 80% of them singletons. The sequenced sample consisted of PBMCs or T cells enriched from blood (not recorded which). All receptors derive from a man aged 35 to 55 who had recovered from COVID-19.

The chain joins TRBV2 to TRBJ2-3; D might be TRBD2 (6 bases). Deletions cut 7 bases from V and 2 bases from J, with 13 bases between. Germline CDR1 reads SNHLY; CDR2 reads FYNNEI. This CDR3 comprises 14 residues. The chain's CDR3 is CASILAGNTDTQYF. The CDR3 coding sequence is TGTGCCAGCATATTGGCGGGAAACACAGATACGCAGTATTTT.

The chain carries TRBV27 and TRBJ2-3; TRBD2 matches 8 bases. The CDR3 is 14 residues long. Germline V CDR1 and CDR2: MNHEY, SMNVEV (reference sequence). Germline trimming cut 6 bases from V and 7 bases from J; bases unmatched to any gene: 9. The DNA of the CDR3 is TGTGCCAGCAGGTCCGCGGGCGGGAGGAATACGCAGTATTTT. It translates to CASRSAGGRNTQYF.

V and J are TRBV7-9 and TRBJ1-6; D is possibly TRBD1 (5 bases). The length of the CDR3 is 16 residues. V gave up 5 bases and J gave up 0 bases, with 11 bases separating them. Germline V gene lookup returns CDR1 SEHNR and CDR2 FQNEAQ (reference sequence). The CDR3 sequence: CASSRTPSSYNSPLHF. The CDR3 DNA follows: TGTGCCAGCAGCCGGACACCTAGCTCCTATAATTCACCCCTCCACTTT.

The rearrangement uses TRBV5-4 and TRBJ2-7; 16 bases align to TRBD2. Germline loops: CDR1 SGHNT, CDR2 YYREEE (reference sequence). The J segment lost 1 base and the V segment lost 4 bases, leaving 5 bases of the junction unmatched. The CDR3 runs to 17 residues. Here the CDR3 reads CASSAGLAGGESYEQYF. CDR3 in DNA: TGTGCCAGCAGCGCGGGACTAGCGGGAGGGGAGTCCTACGAGCAGTACTTC.

The V and J genes are TRBV15 and TRBJ1-2; D not certain. This CDR3 is built from 14 residues. V lost 1 base to trimming and J lost 4 bases, with 10 bases between them. Germline CDR1 and CDR2: LNHNV and YYDKDF (reference sequence). The CDR3 protein is CATSRVSRLYGYTF. As DNA, the CDR3 is TGTGCCACCAGCAGAGTATCCAGGCTCTATGGCTACACCTTC. The full variable domain, completed using reference TRBV15 and TRBJ1-2, is DAMVIQNPRYQVTQFGKPVTLSCSQTLNHNVMYWYQQKSSQAPKLLFHYYDKDFNNEADTPDNFQSRRPNTSFCFLDIRSPGLGDTAMYLCATSRVSRLYGYTFGSGTRLTVV.

The chain employs TRBV5-1 and TRBJ1-2; 8 bases are shared with TRBD1. V lost 4 bases to trimming and J lost 4 bases; unmatched junction nucleotides: 9. The CDR3 is 15 residues long. Per the germline V gene, CDR1 is SGHRS and CDR2 is YFSETQ. For the CDR3, the DNA is TGCGCCAGCAGCATAGGACAGGGTCGGGCCTATGGCTACACCTTC. Amino acid sequence: CASSIGQGRAYGYTF.

This chain uses TRBV4-3 with TRBJ2-2; 8 positions agree with TRBD1. The CDR3 extends over 17 amino acids. The junction had 13 bases not matched to a gene; V was cut back by 4 bases and J by 6 bases. The germline V gene encodes CDR1 LGHNA and CDR2 YSLEER. CDR3 amino acids: CASSLDPPGQVSGELFF. The CDR3 DNA reads TGCGCCAGCAGCCTCGATCCCCCGGGACAGGTCTCCGGGGAGCTGTTTTTT.

V and J are TRBV28 and TRBJ1-1; unclear D gene. Germline CDR1 reads MDHEN; CDR2 reads SYDVKM. This CDR3 contains 12 residues. The ends were cut back, 2 bases at V and 9 bases at J, with 10 bases in the middle. The CDR3 sequence is CASSLVPRKAFF. CDR3 coding DNA: TGTGCCAGCAGTTTAGTCCCCAGGAAAGCTTTCTTT. Combining the CDR3 with reference TRBV28 and TRBJ1-1 gives the whole variable domain DVKVTQSSRYLVKRTGEKVFLECVQDMDHENMFWYRQDPGLGLRLIYFSYDVKMKEKGDIPEGYSVSREKKERFSLILESASTNQTSMYLCASSLVPRKAFFGQGTRLTVV.

This chain joins TRBV28 and TRBJ1-6, with unresolved D. The CDR3 spans 15 residues. Trimming pared 8 bases from V and 0 bases from J, leaving 11 bases between. Germline V gene sequence: CDR1 MDHEN, CDR2 SYDVKM. This CDR3 is CASYRGSSYNSPLHF. The CDR3 coding sequence is TGTGCCAGCTATCGGGGTAGCTCCTATAATTCACCCCTCCACTTT.

The gene calls are TRBV28 and TRBJ2-5; a weak D match, TRBD1 (6 bases). V dropped 6 bases and J dropped 3 bases, with 17 bases sitting between them. The germline V gene encodes CDR1 MDHEN and CDR2 SYDVKM. The CDR3 length is 15 residues. The CDR3 sequence is CASSGTRGIKETQYF. The CDR3 DNA reads TGTGCCAGCAGCGGGACACGAGGCATAAAAGAGACCCAGTACTTC. The whole variable domain, remainder taken from reference TRBV28 and TRBJ2-5, is DVKVTQSSRYLVKRTGEKVFLECVQDMDHENMFWYRQDPGLGLRLIYFSYDVKMKEKGDIPEGYSVSREKKERFSLILESASTNQTSMYLCASSGTRGIKETQYFGPGTRLLVL.

The gene calls are TRBV5-4 and TRBJ2-7; 9 bases match TRBD2. J gave up 1 base and V 4 bases, and 6 bases lay outside the gene matches. The CDR3 has 15 residues. Germline CDR1 is SGHNT and CDR2 is YYREEE (reference sequence). The chain's CDR3 is CASSVEREVSYEQYF. Here the CDR3 DNA reads TGTGCCAGCAGCGTCGAGCGGGAGGTTTCCTACGAGCAGTACTTC.

This chain links TRBV19 with TRBJ1-4; D gene ambiguous. Per germline, CDR1 LNHDA and CDR2 SQIVND (reference sequence). CDR3 size: 14 residues. Trimming cost V 3 bases and J 3 bases, with 8 bases left between them. The chain's CDR3 is CASSMSGSNEKLFF. The CDR3, as DNA: TGTGCCAGTAGTATGTCGGGGTCTAATGAAAAACTGTTTTTT.

This chain uses TRBV10-3 with TRBJ2-5, with D tentatively TRBD1 (5 bases). V was clipped by 10 bases and J by 1 base, with 13 bases between them. The V gene's germline CDR1 is ENHRY and CDR2 SYGVKD. CDR3 length equals 13 residues. The CDR3 sequence: CATMEQAQETQYF. DNA of the CDR3: TGTGCCACCATGGAACAGGCCCAAGAGACCCAGTACTTC.

This clone was detected only once. The rearrangement uses TRBV6-5 and TRBJ1-1, with D unclear. With 11 bases removed from V and 0 bases from J, the gap between germline ends came to 7 bases. This CDR3 contains 11 residues. From germline, CDR1 is MNHEY and CDR2 SVGAGI. CDR3 sequence reads: CAVRLNTEAFF. The CDR3 DNA reads as TGTGCCGTCAGATTGAACACTGAAGCTTTCTTT.

This clone has only a few counts. The rearrangement joins TRBV19 to TRBJ2-7; no firm D call. V was clipped by 4 bases and J by 3 bases, with 13 bases between them. This CDR3 contains 14 residues. Looked up from germline, CDR1 is LNHDA and CDR2 is SQIVND (reference sequence). The CDR3 DNA follows: TGTGCCAGTAGTAAAGACTCAGTAAACTACGAGCAGTACTTC. As protein: CASSKDSVNYEQYF.